These 32 T cell receptor beta chains were all obtained from the same sample, sequenced in a study of cytomegalovirus exposure and HLA in healthy donors. Researchers ran the PCR with 60 Vbeta and 13 Jbeta primers. Clones were read by immunoSEQ multiplex PCR, and TCRdb kept only the in-frame ones, dropping some. In total, the table holds roughly 82,000 clones. The sample comprised PBMCs. These receptors were collected from a woman aged 55 to 70 in good health and CMV-seronegative.

The J gene is TRBJ2-5, the V gene TRBV2; D is uncertain. V shed 6 bases and J shed 6 bases, with 17 bases lying between them. Looked up from germline, CDR1 is SNHLY and CDR2 is FYNNEI. The CDR3 loop spans 14 amino acids. The CDR3 DNA sequence: TGTGCCAGCAGAACTTCTTTAGCTCATCAGACCCAGTACTTC. Translated: CASRTSLAHQTQYF.

The genes are TRBV9 and TRBJ2-3; 10 nucleotides match TRBD2. The CDR3 sequence is 15 residues long. The J segment lost 4 bases and the V segment lost 0 bases, leaving 2 bases of the junction unmatched. Germline loops: CDR1 SGDLS, CDR2 YYNGEE. CDR3 bases: TGTGCCAGCAGCGTAGTAAGCGGGAGGGCAGATACGCAGTATTTT. This encodes CASSVVSGRADTQYF.

CDR3 DNA sequence: TGTGCCTGGAAACTCCCCGGGACAGCGAACACCGGGGAGCTGTTTTTT. The encoded protein is CAWKLPGTANTGELFF. The chain employs TRBV30 and TRBJ2-2, with TRBD1 identical over 7 bases. Germline assignment: CDR1 GTSNPN and CDR2 SVGIG (reference sequence). The V and J ends lost 4 bases and 0 bases, in that order; junction bases with no gene match: 8. The CDR3 is 16 residues long.

The V gene is TRBV25-1, the J gene TRBJ2-5, with 7 bases aligning to TRBD2. The J call may be wrong; the DNA end is better matched by TRBJ2-7. The CDR3 has 15 residues. The V gene's germline CDR1 is MGHDK and CDR2 SYGVNS. CDR3 protein: CASSEYIAGRDEQYF. DNA of the CDR3: TGTGCCAGCAGTGAATATATTGCGGGGAGGGACGAGCAGTACTTC.

The rearrangement links TRBV14 to TRBJ1-2; 8 bases are a match to TRBD1. V shed 0 bases and J 5 bases; nucleotides not matched to a gene: 17. CDR1 is SGHDN, CDR2 FVKESK, per germline. The CDR3 covers 19 residues. The CDR3 reads CASSQERLGHGQGIYGYTF. The CDR3 DNA sequence: TGTGCCAGCAGCCAAGAAAGGTTGGGTCATGGACAGGGAATTTATGGCTACACCTTC.

The chain has TRBV4-2 and TRBJ2-2; no clear D. There are 16 residues in the CDR3. The ends were cut back, 0 bases at V and 0 bases at J, with 8 bases in the middle. Per the germline V gene, CDR1 is LGHNA and CDR2 is YNFKEQ. Here the CDR3 reads CASSQEVLANTGELFF. The DNA of the CDR3 is TGTGCCAGCAGCCAAGAAGTCCTAGCGAACACCGGGGAGCTGTTTTTT.

This chain connects TRBV28 to TRBJ2-3; 9 bases agree with TRBD2. The V gene end was trimmed by 6 bases and the J gene end by 1 base; junction bases not matched to a gene: 8. This CDR3 has 16 residues. CDR1 MDHEN and CDR2 SYDVKM come from the germline V gene. CDR3 sequence: CASRAQGLAGTDTQYF. CDR3 nucleotides: TGTGCCAGCAGAGCACAGGGACTAGCAGGCACAGATACGCAGTATTTT.

This rearrangement joins TRBV7-9 to TRBJ2-1, with TRBD1 matching 7 bases. CDR3 size: 14 residues. Germline lookup yields CDR1 SEHNR and CDR2 FQNEAQ (reference sequence). The trim removed 5 bases at V and 5 bases at J, leaving 6 bases unmatched. The CDR3 DNA reads TGTGCCAGCAGCCTACAGGGGAATCACAATGAGCAGTTCTTC. This gives the protein CASSLQGNHNEQFF.

J is TRBJ1-3 and V is TRBV19, with a possible D match to TRBD1 (5 bases). Germline V gives CDR1 LNHDA, CDR2 SQIVND (reference sequence). V lost 1 base and J lost 3, with 10 bases in between. This CDR3 contains 15 residues. The CDR3 spells CASSIGAGNGNTIYF. The CDR3 nucleotides are TGTGCCAGTAGTATAGGTGCAGGGAATGGAAACACCATATATTTT.

The V gene is TRBV6-1, the J gene TRBJ2-2; 7 bases are shared with TRBD2. Germline V gene lookup returns CDR1 MNHNS and CDR2 SASEGT. J gave up 5 bases and V 11 bases, and 8 bases lay outside the gene matches. This CDR3 region has 13 residues. CDR3 DNA: TGTGCCCACGCGACTAGCTGGACCGGGGAGCTGTTTTTT. It encodes CAHATSWTGELFF.

This chain connects TRBV14 to TRBJ2-5; D is possibly TRBD1 (6 bases). The CDR3 extends over 11 amino acids. From germline, CDR1 is SGHDN and CDR2 FVKESK. V was shortened by 5 bases and J by 10 bases, with 11 bases between the two germline ends. CDR3 nucleotides: TGTGCCAGCAGCACACAGGGTGACCAGTACTTC. This encodes CASSTQGDQYF.

This chain connects TRBV4-1 to TRBJ1-5; the D gene is possibly TRBD1 (6 bases). V lost 4 bases and J lost 5, with 12 bases in between. The CDR3 is 14 residues long. Germline-derived CDR1 and CDR2 are MGHRA and YSYEKL. As DNA, the CDR3 is TGCGCCAGCAGCCCCGTGACAGGAGATCAGCCCCAGCATTTT. Protein sequence: CASSPVTGDQPQHF.

The chain couples TRBV19 to TRBJ2-1; 15 nucleotides line up with TRBD2. Germline V gene sequence: CDR1 LNHDA, CDR2 SQIVND (reference sequence). V shed 7 bases and J 10 bases; nucleotides not matched to a gene: 17. The CDR3 is 18 amino acids. The CDR3 is CASTSHAADGLAGGEQFF. DNA for the CDR3: TGTGCCAGTACCTCCCATGCGGCAGACGGACTAGCGGGAGGGGAGCAGTTCTTC.

J is TRBJ1-1 and V is TRBV6-5; D call uncertain. V gave up 7 bases and J gave up 1 base, with 13 bases separating them. The CDR3 covers 14 residues. Germline V CDR1 and CDR2: MNHEY, SVGAGI. The CDR3 is CASISQHQNTEAFF. The CDR3 region has the DNA TGTGCCAGCATTTCACAGCACCAGAACACTGAAGCTTTCTTT.

The chain combines TRBV7-6 with TRBJ2-2; 9 nucleotides agree with TRBD2. The germline V gene encodes CDR1 SGHVS and CDR2 FNYEAQ. The ends lost 2 bases at V and 4 bases at J; junction bases unmatched: 8. The CDR3 is made up of 17 amino acids. CDR3 in amino acids: CASSLNPSGTGTGELFF. The CDR3 DNA follows: TGTGCCAGCAGCTTAAACCCTAGCGGGACCGGCACCGGGGAGCTGTTTTTT.

The chain uses TRBV4-2 and TRBJ2-3; D gene unclear. CDR1 is LGHNA and CDR2 is YNFKEQ in the germline V gene. V shed 1 base and J shed 2 bases, with 10 bases lying between them. This CDR3 has 15 amino acids. The CDR3 here is CASSQVATYTDTQYF. The CDR3 DNA is TGTGCCAGCAGCCAAGTCGCAACCTACACAGATACGCAGTATTTT.

V gene TRBV19 combines with J gene TRBJ2-1, with TRBD2 matching 9 bases. The CDR3 extends over 18 amino acids. J was trimmed by 3 bases and V by 6 bases; bases with no gene match: 15. Germline CDR1 and CDR2: LNHDA and SQIVND (reference sequence). The CDR3 DNA follows: TGTGCCAGTAGATTAGCGGGAGAAAGCTTGGCGGGCTACAATGAGCAGTTCTTC. This encodes CASRLAGESLAGYNEQFF.

The chain is built from TRBV29-1 and TRBJ2-7; a possible D gene is TRBD1 (6 bases). Germline V gives CDR1 SQVTM, CDR2 ANQGSEA. CDR3 length: 14 residues. Trimming removed 7 bases at V and 3 bases at J, with 19 bases between. The CDR3 protein is CSGIEQGTNYEQYF. In DNA, the CDR3 is TGCAGCGGCATTGAACAGGGAACCAACTACGAGCAGTACTTC.

The chain recombines TRBV5-4 with TRBJ2-5, with 8 bases aligning to TRBD1. The J call may not be correct, given that the DNA end is closer to TRBJ2-7. The CDR3 is 13 amino acids. The V gene's germline CDR1 is SGHNT and CDR2 YYREEE (reference sequence). CDR3: CASSTDRANEQYF. CDR3 in DNA: TGTGCCAGCAGCACGGACAGGGCCAACGAGCAGTACTTC.

The V gene is TRBV6-1, the J gene TRBJ2-1; 9 nucleotides agree with TRBD1. Germline lookup yields CDR1 MNHNS and CDR2 SASEGT. The CDR3 consists of 14 residues. V was pared by 5 bases and J by 3 bases, with 2 bases of the junction left unmatched. CDR3 loop: CASSSTGGYNEQFF. The DNA for the CDR3 is TGTGCCAGCAGTTCGACAGGGGGCTACAATGAGCAGTTCTTC.

V usage is TRBV18 and J usage is TRBJ1-1; 9 bases are shared with TRBD1. The ends lost 4 bases at V and 5 bases at J; junction bases unmatched: 8. Germline values: CDR1 KGHSH, CDR2 LQKENI. The CDR3 runs 15 residues. Here the CDR3 DNA reads TGTGCCAGCTCACAATTACAGGGGGCTGGGACTGAAGCTTTCTTT. This encodes CASSQLQGAGTEAFF.

Comments on this clone: The same CDR3 is also encoded by other DNA sequences in this sample. V and J are TRBV10-2 and TRBJ1-5; D is ambiguous. The CDR3 is 15 amino acids. The ends were cut back, 1 base at V and 0 bases at J, with 7 bases in the middle. Germline V lookup: CDR1 WSHSY, CDR2 SAAADI. The CDR3 loop is CASSEWPNSNQPQHF. Written as DNA, the CDR3 is TGCGCCAGCAGTGAGTGGCCGAATAGCAATCAGCCCCAGCATTTT.

V usage is TRBV4-2 and J usage is TRBJ2-1, with 13 bases fitting TRBD2. V dropped 1 base and J dropped 8; count of bases not matched to a gene: 11. The CDR3 covers 18 residues. The germline CDR1 and CDR2 sequences are LGHNA and YNFKEQ. CDR3 DNA: TGTGCCAGCAGCCAAGTAGGCCGGACTAGCGGGAGTGGGTATGAGCAGTTCTTC. It yields the protein CASSQVGRTSGSGYEQFF.

The chain combines TRBV11-3 with TRBJ2-3; possibly TRBD2 for D (5 bases). The V gene's germline CDR1 is SGHNT and CDR2 YENEEA. The V and J ends lost 2 bases and 0 bases respectively, with 9 bases between them. This CDR3 is built from 15 residues. The CDR3 nucleotides read TGTGCCAGCAGCTTATCTGGCGGGAGCACAGATACGCAGTATTTT. It specifies CASSLSGGSTDTQYF. The full variable domain, in which reference TRBV11-3 and TRBJ2-3 provide the parts outside the CDR3, is EAGVVQSPRYKIIEKKQPVAFWCNPISGHNTLYWYLQNLGQGPELLIRYENEEAVDDSQLPKDRFSAERLKGVDSTLKIQPAELGDSAVYLCASSLSGGSTDTQYFGPGTRLTVL.

The V call is TRBV18, the J call TRBJ2-5; weak D call: TRBD1 (5 bases). Germline CDR1 KGHSH, CDR2 LQKENI. This CDR3 is built from 14 residues. Trimming took off 0 bases at V and 4 bases at J, with 9 bases between the two ends. The CDR3 bases are TGTGCCAGCTCACCACCGGGCAGGGCAGAGACCCAGTACTTC. Residues: CASSPPGRAETQYF.

V usage is TRBV16 and J usage is TRBJ1-5; D is possibly TRBD1 (6 bases). Trimming removed 5 bases at V and 7 bases at J, with 15 bases between. Per germline, CDR1 KGHSY and CDR2 FQNENV. The CDR3 loop spans 14 amino acids. For the CDR3, the DNA is TGTGCCAGCAGCGATACAGGGCTGGAGCAGCCCCAGCATTTT. This sequence encodes CASSDTGLEQPQHF.

V is TRBV11-2 and J is TRBJ1-2; D might be TRBD1 (5 bases). This CDR3 is built from 13 residues. Germline V gene lookup returns CDR1 SGHAT and CDR2 FQNNGV. V was pared by 1 base and J by 2 bases, with 5 bases between. CDR3 bases: TGTGCCAGCAGCTTAGGGACAAACTATGGCTACACCTTC. This gives the protein CASSLGTNYGYTF.

The chain couples TRBV18 to TRBJ2-7; D perhaps matches TRBD2 (6 bases). This CDR3 spans 14 amino acids. Germline-derived CDR1 and CDR2 are KGHSH and LQKENI. The ends were cut back, 4 bases at V and 1 base at J, with 11 bases in the middle. The CDR3 DNA reads as TGTGCCAGCTCACTAACCGGGACTTCCTACGAGCAGTACTTC. Protein: CASSLTGTSYEQYF. The whole variable domain, remainder taken from reference TRBV18 and TRBJ2-7, is NAGVMQNPRHLVRRRGQEARLRCSPMKGHSHVYWYRQLPEEGLKFMVYLQKENIIDESGMPKERFSAEFPKEGPSILRIQQVVRGDSAAYFCASSLTGTSYEQYFGPGTRLTVT.

The chain combines TRBV28 with TRBJ1-5; 9 nucleotides line up with TRBD1. Germline CDR1 MDHEN, CDR2 SYDVKM. Germline trimming cut 4 bases from V and 2 bases from J; bases unmatched to any gene: 6. The CDR3 loop spans 16 amino acids. CDR3 nucleotides: TGTGCCAGCAGTTCCCCGGGACAGGGAGGCAATCAGCCCCAGCATTTT. Its translation: CASSSPGQGGNQPQHF.

This chain joins TRBV7-9 and TRBJ2-1; 7 bases line up with TRBD2. With V trimmed by 3 bases and J by 8 bases, 10 bases remained unmatched. Germline CDR1 and CDR2: SEHNR and FQNEAQ (reference sequence). This CDR3 spans 15 amino acids. CDR3 protein: CASSLETLSGDEQFF. For the CDR3, the DNA is TGTGCCAGCAGCTTGGAGACCCTCAGCGGGGATGAGCAGTTCTTC.

The chain recombines TRBV2 with TRBJ2-7; D not resolved. The CDR3 has 11 residues. CDR1 and CDR2 from the germline V gene are SNHLY and FYNNEI. V shed 1 base and J shed 7 bases, with 5 bases lying between them. CDR3: CASSEVREQYF. CDR3 DNA: TGTGCCAGCAGTGAAGTCCGTGAGCAGTACTTC.

J is TRBJ2-1 and V is TRBV9; 8 nucleotides agree with TRBD2. V gave up 3 bases and J gave up 2 bases; unmatched junction bases: 4. CDR1 and CDR2 (germline): SGDLS, YYNGEE. The CDR3 totals 15 residues. The CDR3 DNA reads TGTGCCAGCAGCGCGGGACTAGGTGCCTACAATGAGCAGTTCTTC. Translation gives CASSAGLGAYNEQFF.